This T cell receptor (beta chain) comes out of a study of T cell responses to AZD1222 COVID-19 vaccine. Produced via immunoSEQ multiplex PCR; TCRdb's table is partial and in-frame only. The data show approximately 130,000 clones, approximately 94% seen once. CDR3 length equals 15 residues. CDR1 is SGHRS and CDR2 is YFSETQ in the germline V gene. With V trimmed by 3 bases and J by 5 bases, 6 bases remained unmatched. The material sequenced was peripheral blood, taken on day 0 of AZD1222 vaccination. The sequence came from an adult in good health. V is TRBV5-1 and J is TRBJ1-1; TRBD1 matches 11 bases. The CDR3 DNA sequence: TGCGCCAGCAGCTCGTCCGGGACAGGGGGAACTGAAGCTTTCTTT. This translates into CASSSSGTGGTEAFF.